Included here is one T cell receptor (beta chain) sequence, with context. Its antigen is not known. This sample is drawn from a study of post-analysis software for immune sequencing data. Study background: The cohort encompassed relapsing-remitting, secondary progressive and progressive-relapsing multiple sclerosis disease courses.

TCR beta cDNA libraries included unique molecular identifiers. The yield from roughly 1 to 10 million T cells was approximately 500,000 cDNA molecules in total. TCRdb used MiXCR to reprocess the PCR reads, holding one entry per CDR3 protein. Of approximately 730,000 distinct CDR3 sequences in the sample, roughly 50% were seen once. Notes on the study in general: F-measure co-clustering was strong for batch-matched samples. Four to six TRBV segments were more frequent in patients than controls; TRBV5-6, TRBV5-1 and TRBV20-1 belonged to this group. For normalized Chao1 diversity, multiple sclerosis patients scored significantly lower than controls did.

CDR1 and CDR2 from the germline V gene are MNHNY and SVGAGI (reference sequence). The CDR3 is 13 amino acids. Trimming shortened V by 6 bases and J by 11 bases, and 19 bases separated the two germline ends. Sequenced input: blood. The V call is TRBV6-6, the J call TRBJ2-5; D might be TRBD1 or TRBD2, each matching 5 bases. This receptor was identified in a girl aged 10 to 17 with multiple sclerosis. The CDR3 reads CASSLGDGREQYF. CDR3 sequence (DNA): TGTGCCAGCAGCCTAGGGGACGGAAGAGAGCAGTACTTC.